This entry is about one TCR beta chain. The data stem from a study of T cells in Graves' hyperthyroidism and ophthalmopathy. RNA transcripts yielded amplified TCR beta CDR3 regions. A set of HTBI primers served as the primers for a first-round RT-PCR of the TCR CDR3. TCRdb passed the multiplex PCR reads through MiXCR, listing each CDR3 protein once. The table includes around 300,000 distinct CDR3 sequences, 13% detected once. Germline CDR1 reads MDHEN; CDR2 reads SYDVKM. This CDR3 is 15 amino acids long. V lost 7 bases, J lost 3 bases, and 19 bases lay in between. The material sequenced was blood. This receptor was taken from a woman aged 25 to 45 with Graves' hyperthyroidism that later progressed to Graves' ophthalmopathy. V and J are TRBV28 and TRBJ2-7; the D is unclear. The CDR3 DNA sequence: TGTGCCAGCAAGGGCGGACCTGCCTCACTCTACGAGCAGTACTTC. Encoded protein: CASKGGPASLYEQYF. Together with reference TRBV28 and TRBJ2-7, the CDR3 gives the full variable domain: DVKVTQSSRYLVKRTGEKVFLECVQDMDHENMFWYRQDPGLGLRLIYFSYDVKMKEKGDIPEGYSVSREKKERFSLILESASTNQTSMYLCASKGGPASLYEQYFGPGTRLTVT.